The next 5 T cell receptor beta chains were all read from a single sample in a study of graft-versus-host responses after intestinal transplantation. Profiling relied on immunoSEQ multiplex PCR, and the TCRdb table lists in-frame clones only, not all of them. The repertoire consists of more than 65,000 clones, with over 75% occurring once and the leading ten covering 0.35% to 0.5%. These receptors' antigens are unknown. The sequencing used unstimulated CD4+ T cells sorted from spleen or lymph node cells, collected before transplant. These receptors came from a human donor who was the organ donor for an intestinal transplant.

This chain links TRBV5-5 with TRBJ2-7, with a tentative D call TRBD1 (5 bases). V was clipped by 0 bases and J by 3 bases, with 7 bases between them. The CDR3 is 13 residues long. Germline loops: CDR1 SGHKS, CDR2 YYEKEE (reference sequence). The CDR3 coding sequence is TGTGCCAGCAGCTTGGGGACACACTACGAGCAGTACGTC. This encodes CASSLGTHYEQYV.

The rearrangement links TRBV27 to TRBJ2-7; 8 nucleotides agree with TRBD2. Per germline, CDR1 MNHEY and CDR2 SMNVEV (reference sequence). The CDR3 is 17 amino acids. The ends lost 2 bases at V and 5 bases at J; junction bases unmatched: 14. The CDR3 sequence is CASSLVSGAILFNEQYV. For the CDR3, the DNA is TGTGCCAGCAGTTTAGTTAGCGGGGCTATCCTATTTAACGAGCAGTACGTC.

The rearrangement uses TRBV27 and TRBJ2-3; the match to TRBD1 covers 9 bases. This CDR3 has 15 amino acids. With 3 bases clipped from V and 4 bases from J, the junction kept 5 bases outside the gene matches. Germline values: CDR1 MNHEY, CDR2 SMNVEV (reference sequence). This CDR3 reads CASSLNTGGPDTQYF. CDR3 nucleotide sequence: TGTGCCAGCAGTTTGAACACAGGGGGCCCAGATACGCAGTATTTT.

This chain links TRBV6-6 with TRBJ2-7; 8 nucleotides agree with TRBD1. CDR1 and CDR2 from the germline V gene are MNHNY and SVGAGI (reference sequence). The CDR3 length is 12 residues. The CDR3 nucleotides are TGTGTTACCTCCAGGGGGCTTAGCGAGCAGTACGTC. This sequence encodes CVTSRGLSEQYV.

This clone occurred a few times. V usage is TRBV2 and J usage is TRBJ2-1; weak D call: TRBD2 (6 bases). CDR1 is SNHLY and CDR2 is FYNNEI in the germline V gene. The CDR3 covers 11 residues. Deletions cut 7 bases from V and 8 bases from J, with 9 bases between. In DNA, the CDR3 is TGTGCCAGCACTCGGAGGGATGAGCAGTTCTTC. It translates to CASTRRDEQFF.